This T cell receptor (beta chain) was identified in a study of blood T cell repertoires in COVID-19. Overall study: Spain, Italy and the United States supplied samples that represented acute and convalescent COVID-19. From T cells, B-cell-depleted T cells, or PBMCs came the material, which was cDNA or gDNA.

The CDR3 loop spans 13 amino acids. Looked up from germline, CDR1 is MNHEY and CDR2 is SVGAGI. Losses at the gene ends were 6 bases for V and 1 base for J; bases not matched to a gene: 1. This clone showed up just once. Clones were read by immunoSEQ multiplex PCR, and TCRdb kept only the in-frame ones, dropping some. The repertoire holds under 200,000 clones, with over 75% as singletons. The rearrangement uses TRBV6-5 and TRBJ2-7; 9 bases are a match to TRBD1. This clonotype originated in a man in his forties with active or convalescent COVID-19. The sequenced material came from peripheral blood. The DNA of the CDR3 is TGTGCCAGCAGGGGGACAGGGTCCTACGAGCAGTACTTC. Translation gives CASRGTGSYEQYF.